This TCR beta chain derives from a study of control samples from healthy donors and cancer patients. Using immunoSEQ multiplex PCR, the repertoire was profiled, and TCRdb retains in-frame clones only, with some absent. The sample shows roughly 180,000 clones, over 85% of them seen only once. V was trimmed by 7 bases and J by 2 bases, leaving 14 bases between them. This CDR3 is 13 amino acids long. Germline CDR1 SQVTM, CDR2 ANQGSEA. The sequencing input was blood. V usage is TRBV29-1 and J usage is TRBJ1-1; perhaps TRBD1 as D (6 bases). The receptor's source is a woman aged 60-75 years in good health. The CDR3 DNA sequence: TGCAGCGCCTGCCAGGGGTCTAACACTGAAGCTTTCTTT. Its translation: CSACQGSNTEAFF.